The rows below give T cell receptor beta chains drawn from one sample of a study of PD-1 blockade in classical Hodgkin lymphoma. Only in-frame clones appear in the TCRdb table, and some are missing; sequencing was by immunoSEQ multiplex PCR. The table lists 40,000 to 50,000 clones, approximately 86% of them singletons. The specimen was peripheral blood mononuclear cells (PBMCs), collected before the second cycle of nivolumab. All receptors derive from a human donor with classical Hodgkin lymphoma. CDR3s include the opening cysteine and the closing phenylalanine or tryptophan. A D gene is named only where the DNA matches it firmly. Clone size, where shown, is once, few, many, or a class for clones that have expanded.

TRBD2	TRBV7-2	TRBJ2-3	-	CASSLARLAGSDTQYF	TGTGCCAGCAGCTTAGCCCGACTAGCGGGCTCAGATACGCAGTATTTT
TRBD2	TRBV6-6	TRBJ2-7	once	CATGTSGSYEQYF	TGTGCCACCGGGACTAGCGGGTCCTACGAGCAGTACTTC
TRBD2	TRBV7-2	TRBJ2-1	-	CASSLTTSGVGEQFF	TGTGCCAGCAGCTTAACAACTAGCGGGGTTGGTGAGCAGTTCTTC
-	TRBV29-1	TRBJ2-5	-	CSVVPPRDQETQYF	TGCAGCGTTGTCCCGCCCAGGGACCAAGAGACCCAGTACTTC
-	TRBV4-2	TRBJ2-7	-	CASSQTGVSAYEQYF	TGTGCCAGCAGCCAAACGGGAGTTTCCGCCTACGAGCAGTACTTC
TRBD1	TRBV7-3	TRBJ2-5	once	CASSPGQGEKYF	TGTGCCAGCAGCCCGGGACAGGGGGAAAAGTACTTC
-	TRBV28	TRBJ2-7	-	CASSFTSGSSYEQYF	TGTGCCAGCAGTTTCACCTCGGGGAGCTCCTACGAGCAGTACTTC
TRBD2	TRBV27	TRBJ2-1	few	CASRLRTSGTDTEQFF	TGTGCCAGCAGACTCCGGACTAGCGGGACCGACACTGAGCAGTTCTTC
-	TRBV10-1	TRBJ1-5	-	CASIPGHPSNQPQHF	TGCGCCAGCATTCCAGGACACCCTAGCAATCAGCCCCAGCATTTT
TRBD1	TRBV6-5	TRBJ2-4	-	CASSLGTAAKNIQYF	TGTGCCAGCAGCCTTGGGACAGCAGCCAAAAACATTCAGTACTTC
-	TRBV7-2	TRBJ2-7	-	CASSLRVGNEQYF	TGTGCCAGCAGCTTGAGGGTGGGGAACGAGCAGTACTTC
TRBD1	TRBV4-1	TRBJ1-1	-	CASSQMGQMNTEAFF	TGCGCCAGCAGCCAAATGGGACAGATGAACACTGAAGCTTTCTTT
-	TRBV19	TRBJ2-1	-	CASSMGLGVFYEQFF	TGTGCCAGTAGTATGGGCCTAGGTGTGTTCTATGAGCAGTTCTTC
-	TRBV27	TRBJ2-3	-	CASSLDGGGTQYF	TGTGCCAGCAGTTTGGACGGAGGAGGTACGCAGTATTTT
TRBD1	TRBV6-1	TRBJ1-1	-	CASSEWTGGLMNTEAFF	TGTGCCAGCAGTGAATGGACAGGGGGCCTCATGAACACTGAAGCTTTCTTT
-	TRBV7-9	TRBJ1-1	once	CASSLLQGANGEAFF	TGTGCCAGCAGCTTATTACAGGGAGCTAACGGTGAAGCTTTCTTT
-	TRBV19	TRBJ2-2	-	CASSWGGDGELFF	TGTGCCAGTAGCTGGGGTGGTGACGGGGAGCTGTTTTTT
-	TRBV27	TRBJ1-2	-	CASSYGGQGGYTF	TGTGCCAGCAGTTATGGGGGTCAAGGCGGCTACACCTTC
TRBD1	TRBV5-1	TRBJ2-3	-	CASSLGEGGWTDTQYF	TGCGCCAGCAGCTTGGGGGAAGGGGGCTGGACAGATACGCAGTATTTT